This TCR beta chain was captured in a study of shared clonotypes between healthy human individuals. Study findings and constraints: Donor clonotype sharing was expected to depend on sequencing depth. Larger richness was generally estimated for naive than memory subsets.

Naive CD8 cells lacked CD45RO and underwent positive selection for CCR7, leaving out terminally differentiated effector memory CD45RA+ cells. Using immunoSEQ multiplex PCR, the repertoire was profiled, and TCRdb retains in-frame clones only, with some absent. The sample lists around 1.9 million clones; 85% to 95% were seen once. With V trimmed by 4 bases and J by 6 bases, 9 bases remained unmatched. The CDR3 runs 14 residues. Per the germline V gene, CDR1 is SGHNT and CDR2 is YYREEE (reference sequence). As for this clone: Antigen unknown.

Sample: naive CD8+ T cells from PBMCs. This TCR derives from a young man in good health. Some clones in this sample may be carry-over from other donors' samples. The V and J genes are TRBV5-4 and TRBJ1-1; 7 bases match TRBD1. CDR3 in amino acids: CASSPDRLVAEAFF. The DNA for the CDR3 is TGTGCCAGCAGCCCGGACAGGTTGGTGGCTGAAGCTTTCTTT.